This is a list of T cell receptor beta chains from one sample in a study of beta chain features in type 1 diabetes. Sequencing used immunoSEQ multiplex PCR; TCRdb keeps in-frame clones, though not all of them. The sample has under 250,000 clones, 25% to 30% seen once. Sequenced: central memory CD4+ T cells from blood. Receptors originate from a young man in good health. Both conserved end residues are part of each CDR3.

V gene: TRBV28; CDR3 protein: CASSGPLGTDTQYF
V gene: TRBV2; CDR3 protein: CASSFDRGNGELFF
V gene: TRBV7-2; CDR3 protein: CASRDRAETQYF
V gene: TRBV10-2; CDR3 protein: CASSEQRGSTDTQYF
V gene: TRBV7-2; CDR3 protein: CASTPSGTLVGEQYF
V gene: TRBV4-3; CDR3 protein: CASSHLSGSSYEQYF
V gene: TRBV5-1; CDR3 protein: CASSLRQGQVSNEKLFF
V gene: TRBV10-3; CDR3 protein: CAIRVSGSYEQYF
V gene: TRBV29-1; CDR3 protein: CSVESGGQADTQYF
V gene: TRBV7-9; CDR3 protein: CASSSTGAGGNQPQHF
V gene: TRBV4-3; CDR3 protein: CASSQDSHRGTQYF
V gene: TRBV7-9; CDR3 protein: CASREGDTDTQYF
V gene: TRBV7-2; CDR3 protein: CASSPQGQSFTDTQYF
V gene: TRBV6-1; CDR3 protein: CASSQSTDTQYF
V gene: TRBV2; CDR3 protein: CASSDRRGNSPLHF
V gene: TRBV4-1; CDR3 protein: CASSHNQETQYF
V gene: TRBV4-1; CDR3 protein: CASSQGLFETQYF
V gene: TRBV20-1; CDR3 protein: CSAPTIGTQYF
V gene: TRBV7-2; CDR3 protein: CASSSTGLGPYEQYF
V gene: TRBV6-5; CDR3 protein: CASSDRFYGYTF
V gene: TRBV6-5; CDR3 protein: CASTTPGLSNEQFF
V gene: TRBV5-5; CDR3 protein: CASSLAGDSNEQFF
V gene: TRBV6-5; CDR3 protein: CASSRTSGVNTQYF
V gene: TRBV15; CDR3 protein: CATSRDVLAGRLFF
V gene: TRBV10-2; CDR3 protein: CASSESSFTQYF
V gene: TRBV13; CDR3 protein: CASSPDWSPEGNEQFF
V gene: TRBV7-2; CDR3 protein: CASSTRTEAFF
V gene: TRBV30; CDR3 protein: CAFGPRQRDTQYF
V gene: TRBV7-2; CDR3 protein: CASSLPSYEQYF
V gene: TRBV25-1; CDR3 protein: CASSESGSLYEQYF
V gene: TRBV21-1; CDR3 protein: CASVVAEQFF
V gene: TRBV6-5; CDR3 protein: CASSYTGTTDTQYF
V gene: TRBV27; CDR3 protein: CASRSPEAGNTEAFF
V gene: TRBV28; CDR3 protein: CASSPDRAQYF
V gene: TRBV18; CDR3 protein: CASSPPGTGKGHLPEQYF
V gene: TRBV6-5; CDR3 protein: CASSAGSGSTEAFF